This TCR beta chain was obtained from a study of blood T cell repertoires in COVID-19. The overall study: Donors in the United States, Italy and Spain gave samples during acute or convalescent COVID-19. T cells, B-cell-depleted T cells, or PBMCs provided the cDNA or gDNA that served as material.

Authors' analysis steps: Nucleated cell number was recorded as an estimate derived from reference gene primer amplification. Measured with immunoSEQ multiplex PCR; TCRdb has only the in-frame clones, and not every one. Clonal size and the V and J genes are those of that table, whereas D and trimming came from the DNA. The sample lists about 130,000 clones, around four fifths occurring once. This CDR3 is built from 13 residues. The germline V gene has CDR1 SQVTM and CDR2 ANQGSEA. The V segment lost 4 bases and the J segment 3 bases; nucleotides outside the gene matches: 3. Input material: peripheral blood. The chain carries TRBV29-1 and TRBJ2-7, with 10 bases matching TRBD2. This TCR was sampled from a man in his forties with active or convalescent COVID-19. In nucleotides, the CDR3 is TGCAGCGTTGGCTCTAGCGGGGGCTACGAGCAGTACTTC. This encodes CSVGSSGGYEQYF.